The 21 T cell receptor beta chains given below trace back to one sample, sequenced in a study of cytomegalovirus exposure and HLA in healthy donors. With 60 Vbeta and 13 Jbeta primers, the PCR was carried out. The assay was immunoSEQ multiplex PCR, and TCRdb's table has in-frame clones only and misses some. The profile covers 150,000 to 200,000 clones, with 75% to 90% appearing a single time and 4.1% taken by the ten largest. Sequences were obtained from PBMCs. The source is a man aged 50 to 59 in good health and CMV-seropositive.

The chain couples TRBV5-1 to TRBJ2-1, with TRBD1 matching 7 bases. CDR1 is SGHRS, CDR2 YFSETQ, per germline. The CDR3 spans 16 residues. V lost 0 bases to trimming and J lost 7 bases; unmatched junction nucleotides: 10. Written as DNA, the CDR3 is TGCGCCAGCAGCTTGGCCCAGGGGGATATTGGAAATGAGCAGTTCTTC. Translated, it gives CASSLAQGDIGNEQFF.

The chain has TRBV7-9 and TRBJ2-2; tentative D call: TRBD1 (6 bases). Germline CDR1 and CDR2: SEHNR and FQNEAQ (reference sequence). Trimming pared 6 bases from V and 2 bases from J, leaving 10 bases between. CDR3 size: 14 residues. This CDR3 reads CASRNRVNTGELFF. The DNA of the CDR3 is TGTGCCAGCAGAAACAGGGTTAACACCGGGGAGCTGTTTTTT.

Sample share makes this clone medium-sized (0.01 to 0.1%). The rearrangement links TRBV30 to TRBJ1-6; the match to TRBD1 covers 8 bases. The germline V gene has CDR1 GTSNPN and CDR2 SVGIG (reference sequence). The V segment lost 5 bases and the J segment 2 bases; nucleotides outside the gene matches: 5. This CDR3 contains 15 residues. This CDR3 is CAWGQGATYNSPLHF. DNA for the CDR3: TGTGCCTGGGGTCAGGGGGCCACCTATAATTCACCCCTCCACTTT.

The CDR3 sequence is CASSYASRGANVLTF. CDR3 in DNA: TGTGCCAGCAGTTACGCCTCGCGGGGGGCCAACGTCCTGACTTTC. V is TRBV6-5 and J is TRBJ2-6; no clear D. This CDR3 is built from 15 residues. In germline, CDR1 is MNHEY, CDR2 SVGAGI. Between the trimmed V and J ends, which lost 2 bases and 4 bases, there was a span of 9 bases.

The chain is built from TRBV7-2 and TRBJ2-7, with 11 nucleotides matching TRBD1. V shed 5 bases and J 4 bases; nucleotides not matched to a gene: 13. Germline values: CDR1 SGHTA, CDR2 FQGNSA. The CDR3 runs to 17 residues. The CDR3: CASSAGTGGGLRYEQYF. CDR3 bases: TGTGCCAGCAGCGCAGGGACAGGGGGAGGGCTGAGGTACGAGCAGTACTTC.

In nucleotides, the CDR3 is TGCAGTGCGGCAGGGGGTGGCTACACCTTC. Translation gives CSAAGGGYTF. The chain joins TRBV20-1 to TRBJ1-2; 7 positions match TRBD1. With V trimmed by 6 bases and J by 7 bases, 2 bases remained unmatched. This CDR3 region has 10 residues. Germline CDR1 DFQATT, CDR2 SNEGSKA (reference sequence).

This rearrangement joins TRBV7-6 to TRBJ2-5, with 10 nucleotides matching TRBD2. This CDR3 contains 14 residues. Germline V lookup: CDR1 SGHVS, CDR2 FNYEAQ. The junction had 2 bases not matched to a gene; V was cut back by 2 bases and J by 5 bases. CDR3 nucleotide sequence: TGTGCCAGCAGCTTAAATAGCGGGAGGGAGACCCAGTACTTC. As protein: CASSLNSGRETQYF.

This clone was found a few times. The V call is TRBV7-9, the J call TRBJ2-3, with 8 bases lining up with TRBD2. The germline V gene has CDR1 SEHNR and CDR2 FQNEAQ (reference sequence). Unmatched junction bases numbered 7, after V lost 2 bases and J lost 3 bases. The CDR3 extends over 16 amino acids. The CDR3 here is CASSLWYGGATDTQYF. The CDR3 region has the DNA TGTGCCAGCAGCTTATGGTACGGGGGGGCTACAGATACGCAGTATTTT. The full variable domain, its missing parts supplied by reference TRBV7-9 and TRBJ2-3, is DTGVSQNPRHKITKRGQNVTFRCDPISEHNRLYWYRQTLGQGPEFLTYFQNEAQLEKSRLLSDRFSAERPKGSFSTLEIQRTEQGDSAMYLCASSLWYGGATDTQYFGPGTRLTVL.

As to this clone: Relative to the germline gene, one junction end is altered; a read error may explain this. This chain uses TRBV7-7 with TRBJ2-1; 8 nucleotides line up with TRBD2. The CDR3 runs 13 residues. CDR1 is SSHAT, CDR2 FNYEAQ, per germline (reference sequence). DNA for the CDR3: TGTGCTAGCAGCGGACTAGCCGGCAATGAGCAGTTCTTC. Protein sequence: CASSGLAGNEQFF.

This clone has only one observation. V is TRBV28 and J is TRBJ1-4; possibly TRBD1 for D (6 bases). This CDR3 is 14 amino acids long. Per germline, CDR1 MDHEN and CDR2 SYDVKM. V was pared by 3 bases and J by 8 bases, with 13 bases between. The CDR3 coding sequence is TGTGCCAGCAGTTTCGGGCAGGGGATGGAAAAACTGTTTTTT. This encodes CASSFGQGMEKLFF. The variable domain in full, with the rest retrieved from reference TRBV28 and TRBJ1-4, is DVKVTQSSRYLVKRTGEKVFLECVQDMDHENMFWYRQDPGLGLRLIYFSYDVKMKEKGDIPEGYSVSREKKERFSLILESASTNQTSMYLCASSFGQGMEKLFFGSGTQLSVL.

The chain links TRBV28 to TRBJ2-1; 8 nucleotides agree with TRBD1. The germline V gene has CDR1 MDHEN and CDR2 SYDVKM. This CDR3 comprises 13 residues. Trimming removed 5 bases from V and 7 bases from J; junction bases left unmatched: 4. The CDR3 loop is CASSVRQGNEQFF. In nucleotides, the CDR3 is TGTGCCAGCAGTGTCCGACAGGGGAATGAGCAGTTCTTC.

This clone has only one observation. The CDR3 DNA reads TGTGCCAGCAGCTTAGGGTGGACAGGAACTAACTATGGCTACACCTTC. This codes for CASSLGWTGTNYGYTF. The chain links TRBV7-2 to TRBJ1-2; 7 positions agree with TRBD1. Germline-derived CDR1 and CDR2 are SGHTA and FQGNSA. Unmatched junction bases numbered 5, after V lost 1 base and J lost 0 bases. This CDR3 comprises 16 residues.

The rearrangement links TRBV5-5 to TRBJ2-2, with 7 nucleotides matching TRBD1. This CDR3 is built from 16 residues. Germline CDR1 is SGHKS and CDR2 is YYEKEE (reference sequence). After removal of 4 bases from V and 1 base from J, the junction contained 7 bases not matched to a gene. CDR3 in DNA: TGTGCCAGCAGCCCAGTGGACAGGAGGAACACCGGGGAGCTGTTTTTT. Its translation is CASSPVDRRNTGELFF.

The chain recombines TRBV30 with TRBJ1-2, with D perhaps TRBD1 (6 bases). The CDR3 consists of 13 residues. In germline, CDR1 is GTSNPN, CDR2 SVGIG (reference sequence). The ends were cut back, 3 bases at V and 7 bases at J, with 15 bases in the middle. The CDR3 DNA follows: TGTGCCTGGAGAGTAGTAGGGGGTAGTGGCTACACCTTC. Translated: CAWRVVGGSGYTF.

Only one count was recorded for this clone. CDR3 in amino acids: CASHPGGSPNEQFF. The CDR3 nucleotides read TGTGCCAGCCATCCGGGAGGGAGCCCCAATGAGCAGTTCTTC. V is TRBV28 and J is TRBJ2-1, with 8 bases matching TRBD2. The CDR3 is 14 residues long. Germline V gene sequence: CDR1 MDHEN, CDR2 SYDVKM. V was clipped by 8 bases and J by 6 bases; unmatched bases: 9.

V usage is TRBV11-2 and J usage is TRBJ1-1, with TRBD1 identical over 11 bases. Per the germline V gene, CDR1 is SGHAT and CDR2 is FQNNGV. This CDR3 comprises 16 residues. V lost 4 bases and J lost 6; bases outside the gene matches: 10. The CDR3 coding sequence is TGTGCCAGCAGCTCTGGACAGGGGGCGCGGGACGCTGAAGCTTTCTTT. It codes for CASSSGQGARDAEAFF.

On this clone: Compared with germline, one end of the junction differs, possibly owing to a read error. This chain joins TRBV7-9 and TRBJ2-1; 9 bases map to TRBD2. Germline CDR1 and CDR2: SEHNR and FQNEAQ (reference sequence). The CDR3 has 16 amino acids. DNA for the CDR3: TGTTCCAGCAGCGGAGCGGGGGGCTCCGCCTACAATGAGCAGTTCTTC. Amino acid sequence: CSSSGAGGSAYNEQFF.

This clone was counted between two and nine times. The CDR3 sequence: CASSVDLGGTGNTIYF. The CDR3 DNA sequence: TGTGCCAGCAGCGTAGACCTTGGAGGTACTGGAAACACCATATATTTT. The genes are TRBV9 and TRBJ1-3; D is uncertain. Trimming took off 0 bases at V and 2 bases at J, with 12 bases between the two ends. The germline CDR1 and CDR2 sequences are SGDLS and YYNGEE. The CDR3 is 16 amino acids. The variable domain in full, completed from reference TRBV9 and TRBJ1-3, reads DSGVTQTPKHLITATGQRVTLRCSPRSGDLSVYWYQQSLDQGLQFLIQYYNGEERAKGNILERFSAQQFPDLHSELNLSSLELGDSALYFCASSVDLGGTGNTIYFGEGSWLTVV.

This clone came up once. The CDR3 region has the DNA TGTGCCAGCAGCGTAGTCCCCAGACTAGCGACGCATAATGAGCAGTTCTTC. This gives the protein CASSVVPRLATHNEQFF. The V and J genes are TRBV9 and TRBJ2-1; the match to TRBD2 covers 8 bases. Germline loops: CDR1 SGDLS, CDR2 YYNGEE. Losses at the gene ends were 0 bases for V and 7 bases for J; bases not matched to a gene: 12. CDR3 length: 17 residues.

The chain combines TRBV28 with TRBJ1-2; D call uncertain. CDR1 and CDR2 (germline): MDHEN, SYDVKM. The CDR3 is made up of 13 amino acids. Trimming cost V 2 bases and J 4 bases, with 8 bases left between them. The chain's CDR3 is CASSLGHSYGYTF. As DNA, the CDR3 is TGTGCCAGCAGTTTAGGTCACAGCTATGGCTACACCTTC.

The chain has TRBV11-1 and TRBJ2-1; no clear D gene. V lost 2 bases to trimming and J lost 7 bases, with 6 bases between them. Per the germline V gene, CDR1 is SGHAT and CDR2 is FQDESV (reference sequence). CDR3 length: 12 amino acids. CDR3 coding DNA: TGTGCCAGCAGCTTAATGTCGAATGAGCAGTTCTTC. Translated: CASSLMSNEQFF.